This T cell receptor (beta chain) originates from a study of Graves' ophthalmopathy and Graves' hyperthyroidism. This clonotype was seen repeatedly, ten times or more. It was on clinical symptoms, serum thyroxine, TRAb, thyroid ultrasound and orbital computed tomography that diagnosis relied. Beta-chain TCR CDR3 regions were amplified from RNA transcripts. RT-PCR with HTBI primers came first, then second-round multiplex PCR. TCRdb re-called the multiplex PCR reads with MiXCR, one entry per CDR3 protein. The sample lists some 150,000 distinct CDR3 sequences, 30% to 45% occurring once. Trimming stripped 5 bases from V and 4 bases from J, with 18 bases between. The CDR3 is 15 residues long. The germline V gene has CDR1 SGHAT and CDR2 FQDESV (reference sequence).

The sample comprised peripheral blood. This clonotype was obtained from a young man with Graves' ophthalmopathy. The genes are TRBV11-1 and TRBJ2-7, with D perhaps matching TRBD1 (6 bases). The CDR3 loop is CASSRDTVSNYEQYF. DNA for the CDR3: TGTGCCAGCAGCCGGGACACCGTATCCAATTACGAGCAGTACTTC. Using reference TRBV11-1 and TRBJ2-7 for the parts outside the CDR3, the full variable domain is EAEVAQSPRYKITEKSQAVAFWCDPISGHATLYWYRQILGQGPELLVQFQDESVVDDSQLPKDRFSAERLKGVDSTLKIQPAELGDSAMYLCASSRDTVSNYEQYFGPGTRLTVT.